Reported below is one T cell receptor beta chain. Trimming cost V 5 bases and J 0 bases; bases outside gene matches: 5. The germline V gene has CDR1 SGHNT and CDR2 YENEEA. The CDR3 runs 15 residues. Method: immunoSEQ multiplex PCR; TCRdb's copy keeps in-frame clones and lacks some. The sample lists over 75,000 clones, around 95% occurring once. The data are from a study of technical replicates of blood from a few donors. The V and J genes are TRBV11-3 and TRBJ2-3, with TRBD1 matching over 7 bases. The sequencing input was T cells isolated from PBMCs. The clonotype originates from a human donor in good health. The CDR3 region has the DNA TGTGCCAGCAGCCCTCAGGGGGTCAGCACAGATACGCAGTATTTT. It translates to CASSPQGVSTDTQYF.